The next 18 T cell receptor beta chains were all read from a single sample in a study of shared clonotypes between healthy human individuals. Repertoires were generated with immunoSEQ multiplex PCR, while TCRdb's copy carries only in-frame clones and drops some. The table shows approximately 2,200,000 clones, with 90% to 95% occurring only once. Cells designated naive CD8 were CD45RO-negative and were positively selected for CCR7, with terminally differentiated effector memory CD45RA+ cells excluded. Sequencing used naive CD8+ T cells from PBMCs. The receptors here all came from a man aged 18 to 29 in good health. Some clones in this sample may be carry-over from other donors' samples.

The chain carries TRBV10-2 and TRBJ2-7; D gene uncertain. The V gene's germline CDR1 is WSHSY and CDR2 SAAADI. CDR3 length: 13 residues. The V end was cut by 2 bases, the J end by 0 bases, with 5 bases between. CDR3 bases: TGCGCCAGCAGTGAGACGGCCTCCTACGAGCAGTACTTC. It specifies CASSETASYEQYF.

This rearrangement joins TRBV28 to TRBJ2-7; D gene unclear. The CDR3 consists of 13 residues. CDR1 is MDHEN, CDR2 SYDVKM, per germline. Trimming left V 6 bases short and J 4 bases short, with 13 bases between. The CDR3 sequence: CASSTTLSYEQYF. The CDR3 bases are TGTGCCAGCAGCACCACCTTATCGTACGAGCAGTACTTC. Full variable domain (outside the CDR3, taken from reference TRBV28 and TRBJ2-7): DVKVTQSSRYLVKRTGEKVFLECVQDMDHENMFWYRQDPGLGLRLIYFSYDVKMKEKGDIPEGYSVSREKKERFSLILESASTNQTSMYLCASSTTLSYEQYFGPGTRLTVT.

The chain couples TRBV4-2 to TRBJ2-3, with 10 bases aligning to TRBD2. The germline gives CDR1 LGHNA, CDR2 YNFKEQ. There are 18 residues in the CDR3. V shed 0 bases and J 3 bases; nucleotides not matched to a gene: 9. The CDR3 DNA sequence: TGTGCCAGCAGCCAAGACTCCGGGACTAGCGAAATAACAGATACGCAGTATTTT. Amino acids: CASSQDSGTSEITDTQYF.

This clone was seen a single time. The V and J genes are TRBV30 and TRBJ2-7; D tentatively reads TRBD1 or TRBD2 (6 bases each). Trimming removed 0 bases at V and 5 bases at J, with 20 bases between. This CDR3 contains 16 residues. Germline CDR1 is GTSNPN and CDR2 is SVGIG (reference sequence). Written as DNA, the CDR3 is TGTGCCTGGAGTGTTTGGGGGTTCGGGGGCCCCCACGAGCAGTACTTC. Translated, it gives CAWSVWGFGGPHEQYF.

This sequence joins TRBV6-1 and TRBJ2-1, with 14 bases fitting TRBD2. J was trimmed by 3 bases and V by 4 bases; bases with no gene match: 8. Germline V lookup: CDR1 MNHNS, CDR2 SASEGT. The CDR3 is 18 residues long. This chain's CDR3 is CASSGGGTSGRGYNEQFF. The CDR3 nucleotides are TGTGCCAGCAGTGGGGGGGGGACTAGCGGGAGAGGCTACAATGAGCAGTTCTTC.

As for this clone: This same CDR3 is encoded by further DNA sequences in the sample. The V gene is TRBV11-2, the J gene TRBJ2-7; tentative D call: TRBD2 (6 bases). Per germline, CDR1 SGHAT and CDR2 FQNNGV. This CDR3 is 14 amino acids long. Trimming shortened V by 5 bases and J by 4 bases, and 15 bases separated the two germline ends. DNA for the CDR3: TGTGCCAGCAGCAACCGGGACTCCTCATACGAGCAGTACTTC. Translating it yields CASSNRDSSYEQYF.

This sequence joins TRBV18 and TRBJ1-2; D remains unclear. Germline V CDR1 and CDR2: KGHSH, LQKENI. V shed 3 bases and J shed 4 bases, with 12 bases lying between them. The length of the CDR3 is 14 residues. The CDR3 nucleotides are TGTGCCAGCTCACCCCGGACGGATGCCTATGGCTACACCTTC. Protein product: CASSPRTDAYGYTF. Based on the CDR3 plus reference TRBV18 and TRBJ1-2, the full variable domain is NAGVMQNPRHLVRRRGQEARLRCSPMKGHSHVYWYRQLPEEGLKFMVYLQKENIIDESGMPKERFSAEFPKEGPSILRIQQVVRGDSAAYFCASSPRTDAYGYTFGSGTRLTVV.

The genes are TRBV9 and TRBJ2-1; no definite D call. Germline V gives CDR1 SGDLS, CDR2 YYNGEE. The germline V and J ends were trimmed by 3 bases and 7 bases, with 17 bases remaining between them. The CDR3 is made up of 15 amino acids. The CDR3 sequence is CASSDSQLPRNEQFF. As DNA, the CDR3 is TGTGCCAGCAGCGATTCACAGCTCCCTCGGAATGAGCAGTTCTTC.

The chain couples TRBV27 to TRBJ2-7; 14 bases fit TRBD2. The length of the CDR3 is 15 residues. Germline CDR1 is MNHEY and CDR2 is SMNVEV (reference sequence). The ends lost 5 bases at V and 4 bases at J; junction bases unmatched: 4. The CDR3 sequence: CASSKGTSGRYEQYF. For the CDR3, the DNA is TGTGCCAGCAGTAAAGGGACTAGCGGGAGATACGAGCAGTACTTC.

The CDR3 is CAISDLLGVNTEAFF. In nucleotides, the CDR3 is TGTGCCATCAGTGATTTATTAGGGGTGAACACTGAAGCTTTCTTT. The V gene is TRBV10-3, the J gene TRBJ1-1; D is possibly TRBD1 (5 bases). The CDR3 length is 15 residues. V lost 3 bases and J lost 0, with 11 bases in between. Germline values: CDR1 ENHRY, CDR2 SYGVKD.

The rearrangement uses TRBV10-3 and TRBJ1-3, with 9 bases that match TRBD1. The V gene end was trimmed by 3 bases and the J gene end by 4 bases; junction bases not matched to a gene: 4. This CDR3 spans 15 amino acids. Germline V gene sequence: CDR1 ENHRY, CDR2 SYGVKD. The CDR3 sequence is CAISDHRGPGNTIYF. The CDR3, as DNA: TGTGCCATCAGTGATCACAGGGGGCCCGGAAACACCATATATTTT.

This rearrangement joins TRBV7-9 to TRBJ2-7; D call uncertain. The germline gives CDR1 SEHNR, CDR2 FQNEAQ (reference sequence). Trimming left V 1 base short and J 8 bases short, with 9 bases between. The CDR3 length is 12 residues. The CDR3 bases are TGTGCCAGCAGCTTAGGACCCCGAAAGCAGTACTTC. It encodes CASSLGPRKQYF.

This clone was detected only a few times. The rearrangement links TRBV7-2 to TRBJ1-1; TRBD1 agrees at 8 bases. V shed 2 bases, J shed 12 bases, and the junction held 5 bases outside the gene matches. This CDR3 is built from 12 residues. Germline loops: CDR1 SGHTA, CDR2 FQGNSA. The CDR3 is CASSLFGTGPFF. Here the CDR3 DNA reads TGTGCCAGCAGCTTATTTGGGACAGGCCCTTTCTTT.

V and J are TRBV27 and TRBJ1-1; D remains unclear. Germline CDR1 and CDR2: MNHEY and SMNVEV (reference sequence). This CDR3 is 13 amino acids long. V lost 3 bases to trimming and J lost 2 bases, with 7 bases between them. The CDR3 protein is CASSFFSNTEAFF. DNA of the CDR3: TGTGCCAGCAGTTTTTTTTCTAACACTGAAGCTTTCTTT.

This clone is a singleton in its sample. V gene TRBV5-3 combines with J gene TRBJ2-5; 8 positions agree with TRBD1. TRBV5-3 is an ORF for which the function is uncertain. Trimming took 4 bases from V and 6 from J; bases not matched to a gene: 8. CDR3 length equals 14 residues. The CDR3 protein is CARSLRQGRKTQYF. DNA for the CDR3: TGTGCCAGAAGCCTTCGACAGGGGAGGAAGACCCAGTACTTC.

This chain uses TRBV18 with TRBJ2-7; 7 nucleotides align to TRBD1. Germline assignment: CDR1 KGHSH and CDR2 LQKENI. After removal of 5 bases from V and 0 bases from J, the junction contained 7 bases not matched to a gene. This CDR3 region has 15 residues. The CDR3 bases are TGTGCCAGCTCAAACTCCCGGGACAGCTCCTACGAGCAGTACTTC. It encodes CASSNSRDSSYEQYF.

The chain employs TRBV28 and TRBJ1-1; possibly TRBD1 for D (6 bases). Germline CDR1 is MDHEN and CDR2 is SYDVKM. The CDR3 covers 16 residues. The germline V and J ends were trimmed by 3 bases and 1 base, with 15 bases remaining between them. This chain's CDR3 is CASSFWRTERNTEAFF. CDR3 DNA sequence: TGTGCCAGCAGTTTCTGGAGGACAGAGAGGAACACTGAAGCTTTCTTT. Complete variable domain (other parts from reference TRBV28 and TRBJ1-1): DVKVTQSSRYLVKRTGEKVFLECVQDMDHENMFWYRQDPGLGLRLIYFSYDVKMKEKGDIPEGYSVSREKKERFSLILESASTNQTSMYLCASSFWRTERNTEAFFGQGTRLTVV.

This sequence joins TRBV5-1 and TRBJ2-7, with D uncertain. Trimming shortened V by 0 bases and J by 7 bases, and 8 bases separated the two germline ends. In germline, CDR1 is SGHRS, CDR2 YFSETQ. The CDR3 runs to 12 residues. The CDR3 sequence is CASSLGHGEQYF. CDR3 DNA: TGCGCCAGCAGCTTGGGACACGGGGAGCAGTACTTC.